This TCR beta chain came from a study of molecular identifiers for immune sequencing clone quantification. Study-level results: Clones that exceeded 20 RNA copies held over 99% of effector molecules, yet under 1% in naive cells.

TCRdb independently ran MiXCR on the PCR reads; one entry per CDR3 protein. The sample has more than 300,000 distinct CDR3 sequences, over 20% seen once. Libraries for naive CD8 T cells, which were made from roughly 21,000 to 960,000 sorted cells, drew on 10%, 30% or 50% of the RNA. In regard to this clonotype: The antigen is unknown.

Material: naive CD8+ T cells from blood, with Jurkat cell RNA spiked in. Subset reported: FACS-sorted CD8+CD4-CCR7+CD45RA+ naive T cells. The receptor comes from a human donor in good health. Some libraries in this study had Jurkat cell RNA spiked in.

The CDR3 nucleotides read TGTGCCAGCAGTTGGACAGGGGCTAGCACAGATACGCAGTATTTT. It translates to CASSWTGASTDTQYF. The genes are TRBV27 and TRBJ2-3, with 9 bases fitting TRBD1. CDR3 length: 15 residues. Unmatched junction bases numbered 2, after V lost 4 bases and J lost 0 bases. Germline values: CDR1 MNHEY, CDR2 SMNVEV (reference sequence).